The 9 T cell receptor beta chains below all came from one sample that was sequenced in a study of blood T cell repertoires in COVID-19. Only in-frame clones appear in the TCRdb table, and some are missing; sequencing was by immunoSEQ multiplex PCR. Of 150,000 to 200,000 clones detected, around 87% appear once; the ten largest clones hold 2.5% to 3.5%. The sample was peripheral blood. These TCRs come from a man aged 35 to 55 with active or convalescent COVID-19.

This clone was seen a few times. J is TRBJ2-3 and V is TRBV29-1; 7 bases agree with TRBD2. This CDR3 is 13 amino acids long. V dropped 7 bases and J dropped 3; count of bases not matched to a gene: 7. In germline, CDR1 is SQVTM, CDR2 ANQGSEA. This CDR3 reads CSGREDTTDTQYF. The CDR3 coding sequence is TGCAGCGGCCGGGAGGACACAACAGATACGCAGTATTTT.

This chain joins TRBV7-9 and TRBJ1-1; TRBD1 aligns across 7 bases. V trimming: 7 bases; J trimming: 1 base; junction bases outside the gene matches: 6. The CDR3 is 14 residues long. CDR1 is SEHNR, CDR2 FQNEAQ, per germline (reference sequence). The CDR3 DNA reads TGTGCCAGCACCTCCGGGACAGCGAACACTGAAGCTTTCTTT. Translated: CASTSGTANTEAFF.

The chain recombines TRBV7-9 with TRBJ2-7; tentatively, D is TRBD2 (5 bases). Between the trimmed V and J ends, which lost 8 bases and 2 bases, there was a span of 16 bases. The CDR3 is made up of 14 amino acids. Germline V gives CDR1 SEHNR, CDR2 FQNEAQ (reference sequence). The CDR3 bases are TGTGCCAGCTCAGCGGCGGCGGCGGCCTACGAGCAGTACTTC. Its protein product is CASSAAAAAYEQYF.

This chain connects TRBV6-5 to TRBJ2-1; 10 nucleotides line up with TRBD2. Per the germline V gene, CDR1 is MNHEY and CDR2 is SVGAGI. V gave up 8 bases and J gave up 8 bases; unmatched junction bases: 6. This CDR3 is built from 13 residues. The CDR3 spells CASCSGGWDEQFF. The CDR3 DNA is TGTGCCAGCTGTAGCGGGGGGTGGGATGAGCAGTTCTTC.

J is TRBJ1-5 and V is TRBV30; perhaps TRBD1 as D (6 bases). Germline CDR1 and CDR2: GTSNPN and SVGIG (reference sequence). The CDR3 consists of 13 residues. Deletions cut 1 base from V and 5 bases from J, with 9 bases between. For the CDR3, the DNA is TGTGCCTGGAGTGACAGGGACCATCAGCCCCAGCATTTT. Amino acid sequence: CAWSDRDHQPQHF.

The chain couples TRBV3-1 (or the pseudogene TRBV3-2) to TRBJ2-3; D is uncertain. Germline CDR1 is LGHDT and CDR2 is YNNKEL (reference sequence). Trimming removed 0 bases from V and 4 bases from J, with 11 bases in between. The CDR3 loop spans 15 amino acids. CDR3 region: CASSQDLIRSDTQYF. CDR3 DNA sequence: TGTGCCAGCAGCCAAGATCTAATCAGGTCAGATACGCAGTATTTT.

The chain recombines TRBV14 with TRBJ2-2; D is perhaps TRBD1 (6 bases). This CDR3 comprises 13 residues. Trimming cost V 4 bases and J 6 bases, with 9 bases left between them. Per germline, CDR1 SGHDN and CDR2 FVKESK. CDR3 nucleotides: TGTGCCAGCAGCCCTCGGACAGCCGGGGAGCTGTTTTTT. Translation gives CASSPRTAGELFF.

The chain recombines TRBV6-5 with TRBJ1-6; 9 nucleotides line up with TRBD1. This CDR3 has 14 residues. The germline V gene encodes CDR1 MNHEY and CDR2 SVGAGI. The V segment lost 8 bases and the J segment 9 bases; nucleotides outside the gene matches: 8. DNA for the CDR3: TGTGCCAGCCGAAGGACAGGGGAACGTTCACCCCTCCACTTT. This sequence encodes CASRRTGERSPLHF.

The chain carries TRBV5-6 and TRBJ1-2, with D perhaps matching TRBD1 (5 bases). The germline gives CDR1 SGHDT, CDR2 YYEEEE. With 1 base removed from V and 0 bases from J, the gap between germline ends came to 7 bases. The CDR3 spans 14 residues. The CDR3 nucleotides read TGTGCCAGCAGCTTGACCAGGGCTAACTATGGCTACACCTTC. This sequence encodes CASSLTRANYGYTF.